This passage covers 24 T cell receptor beta chains from one sample sequenced in a study of blood T cells in healthy people across ages. Using a J-beta primer mix together with a sample-barcoded 5' primer, a second PCR was run for roughly 6 to 11 cycles. TCRdb redid the calling of the 5' RACE reads with MiXCR, one entry per CDR3 protein. The sample lists about 1.5 million distinct CDR3 sequences; about 45% were seen once. The specimen was blood. The receptors originated from a woman aged 18-29 years in good health.

This clonotype was detected only a few times. This chain connects TRBV20-1 to TRBJ2-1; TRBD2 is a possible D gene (5 bases). The CDR3 loop spans 15 amino acids. The germline gives CDR1 DFQATT, CDR2 SNEGSKA (reference sequence). The germline V and J ends were trimmed by 0 bases and 2 bases, with 11 bases remaining between them. CDR3: CSARDDFGTYNEQFF. The CDR3 coding sequence is TGCAGTGCTAGAGACGATTTCGGGACCTACAATGAGCAGTTCTTC.

This clonotype was picked up one time. The gene calls are TRBV3-1 and TRBJ2-5; D not certain. Germline lookup yields CDR1 LGHDT and CDR2 YNNKEL (reference sequence). The CDR3 is 16 residues long. V dropped 4 bases and J dropped 6 bases, with 21 bases sitting between them. The CDR3 reads CASSPQRIRHRQTQYF. CDR3 nucleotide sequence: TGTGCCAGCAGCCCCCAAAGAATTAGGCATCGACAGACCCAGTACTTC.

The chain uses TRBV7-8 and TRBJ2-4; D is ambiguous. Gene TRBJ2-7 matches the end of the DNA better, so the J call may be wrong. The CDR3 is made up of 15 amino acids. Per germline, CDR1 SGHVS and CDR2 FQNEAQ. This chain's CDR3 is CASSLGSRHHYEQYF. The CDR3, as DNA: TGTGCCAGCAGCTTAGGGTCGAGACATCACTACGAGCAGTACTTC.

The chain joins TRBV20-1 to TRBJ2-5; TRBD1 is a possible D gene (6 bases). The CDR3 extends over 15 amino acids. V was cut by 0 bases and J by 2 bases, with 13 bases left in between. Germline V lookup: CDR1 DFQATT, CDR2 SNEGSKA (reference sequence). In DNA form, the CDR3 reads TGCAGTGCTAGAGATCGGCTCGGGACACAAGAGACCCAGTACTTC. Its protein product is CSARDRLGTQETQYF.

V gene TRBV6-6 combines with J gene TRBJ1-2; 7 bases line up with TRBD1. The trim removed 11 bases at V and 7 bases at J, leaving 4 bases unmatched. Germline V gene lookup returns CDR1 MNHNY and CDR2 SVGAGI (reference sequence). The CDR3 loop spans 10 amino acids. The CDR3 here is CASQGGGYTF. DNA for the CDR3: TGTGCCTCCCAGGGGGGTGGCTACACCTTC.

In its sample, this clonotype was seen a few times. The chain carries TRBV20-1 and TRBJ2-1, with D perhaps matching TRBD2 (6 bases). The V end lost 0 bases, the J end lost 3 bases, and 15 bases lay between the germline ends. The CDR3 loop spans 16 amino acids. Germline CDR1 reads DFQATT; CDR2 reads SNEGSKA (reference sequence). The CDR3 DNA is TGCAGTGCTAGAGATCAGAAGCGGAGGGTCTACAATGAGCAGTTCTTC. Translated: CSARDQKRRVYNEQFF.

This clonotype was seen only a few times. The DNA for the CDR3 is TGTGCCACCAGTGCGGAGTACGGGGGCTGGGAGCAGTTCTTC. This translates into CATSAEYGGWEQFF. The V gene is TRBV24-1, the J gene TRBJ2-1; D tentatively reads TRBD1 or TRBD2 (6 bases each). The CDR3 is 14 residues long. V gave up 5 bases and J gave up 10 bases, with 17 bases separating them. Germline assignment: CDR1 KGHDR and CDR2 SFDVKD.

Only a few counts were recorded for this clonotype. J is TRBJ1-1 and V is TRBV7-9, with no clear D. The CDR3 consists of 10 residues. Germline V CDR1 and CDR2: SEHNR, FQNEAQ (reference sequence). The germline V and J ends were trimmed by 0 bases and 8 bases, with 1 base remaining between them. CDR3 loop: CASSLAEAFF. CDR3 DNA: TGTGCCAGCAGCTTAGCCGAAGCTTTCTTT. Full variable domain (remainder filled in from reference TRBV7-9 and TRBJ1-1): DTGVSQNPRHKITKRGQNVTFRCDPISEHNRLYWYRQTLGQGPEFLTYFQNEAQLEKSRLLSDRFSAERPKGSFSTLEIQRTEQGDSAMYLCASSLAEAFFGQGTRLTVV.

V usage is TRBV6-2 or TRBV6-3 and J usage is TRBJ2-3, with 7 bases lining up with TRBD2. The V gene's germline CDR1 is MNHEY and CDR2 SVGEGT. Trimming removed 2 bases from V and 2 bases from J; junction bases left unmatched: 7. This CDR3 contains 16 residues. CDR3 protein: CASSYATGGLTDTQYF. Here the CDR3 DNA reads TGTGCCAGCAGTTACGCGACGGGGGGACTCACAGATACGCAGTATTTT.

The chain uses TRBV4-3 and TRBJ1-2; 8 bases align to TRBD1. CDR1 LGHNA and CDR2 YSLEER come from the germline V gene. V shed 0 bases, J shed 7 bases, and the junction held 4 bases outside the gene matches. This CDR3 spans 14 amino acids. CDR3 nucleotides: TGCGCCAGCAGCCAAGATTGGCAGGGGGCTGGCTACACCTTC. This gives the protein CASSQDWQGAGYTF.

The chain couples TRBV28 to TRBJ1-2; 7 nucleotides align to TRBD1. V dropped 6 bases and J dropped 5; count of bases not matched to a gene: 12. Looked up from germline, CDR1 is MDHEN and CDR2 is SYDVKM. This CDR3 contains 15 residues. In nucleotides, the CDR3 is TGTGCCAGCAGCCCACCCGGGACAGTTCTTTATGGCTACACCTTC. Translated, it gives CASSPPGTVLYGYTF.

This clonotype appeared a few times. J is TRBJ1-2 and V is TRBV28; D is undetermined. V shed 5 bases and J shed 3 bases, with 19 bases lying between them. Germline loops: CDR1 MDHEN, CDR2 SYDVKM. The CDR3 spans 16 residues. CDR3: CASSNRLGWGDYGYTF. The CDR3 DNA reads TGTGCCAGCAGTAACCGCCTCGGGTGGGGAGACTATGGCTACACCTTC.

The chain couples TRBV11-2 to TRBJ1-1; D gene uncertain. Germline CDR1 is SGHAT and CDR2 is FQNNGV. This CDR3 comprises 17 residues. V gave up 6 bases and J gave up 0 bases, with 20 bases separating them. This CDR3 is CASSQGSRWAMNTEAFF. DNA of the CDR3: TGTGCCAGCAGTCAAGGGTCGAGGTGGGCCATGAACACTGAAGCTTTCTTT.

The V gene is TRBV20-1, the J gene TRBJ1-1; 8 bases match TRBD1. Germline CDR1 is DFQATT and CDR2 is SNEGSKA (reference sequence). V trimming: 3 bases; J trimming: 1 base; junction bases outside the gene matches: 10. This CDR3 contains 16 residues. CDR3 amino acids: CSASEGRGLGNTEAFF. The CDR3 bases are TGCAGTGCTAGCGAGGGCAGGGGGCTCGGGAACACTGAAGCTTTCTTT.

In DNA, the CDR3 is TGCGCCAGCAGCGACCTGACAGGGGTTTACAATGAGCAGTTCTTC. This codes for CASSDLTGVYNEQFF. The chain couples TRBV5-1 to TRBJ2-1; TRBD1 matches at 8 bases. Germline assignment: CDR1 SGHRS and CDR2 YFSETQ. The V gene end was trimmed by 4 bases and the J gene end by 4 bases; junction bases not matched to a gene: 7. This CDR3 contains 15 residues.

The V and J genes are TRBV12-3 or TRBV12-4 and TRBJ2-6, with 8 positions matching TRBD1. There are 16 residues in the CDR3. The V segment lost 4 bases and the J segment 2 bases; nucleotides outside the gene matches: 4. In DNA, the CDR3 is TGTGCCAGCAGTTCGAAACAGGGGGCTGGGGCCAACGTCCTGACTTTC. This gives the protein CASSSKQGAGANVLTF.

The chain employs TRBV6-2 or TRBV6-3 and TRBJ2-5, with D tentatively TRBD2 (6 bases). Trimming left V 3 bases short and J 13 bases short, with 18 bases between. From germline, CDR1 is MNHEY and CDR2 SVGEGT. The CDR3 is 13 amino acids. CDR3 sequence (DNA): TGTGCCAGCAGTTATGGAGGGACTCCAAAGGCGTACTTC. This gives the protein CASSYGGTPKAYF.

This chain links TRBV7-3 with TRBJ2-3, with 11 bases fitting TRBD2. The CDR3 totals 17 residues. Per the germline V gene, CDR1 is SGHTA and CDR2 is FQGTGA. V lost 6 bases and J lost 1; bases outside the gene matches: 9. DNA for the CDR3: TGTGCCAGCAGTTGGGGACTAGCGGAACGGCGCACAGATACGCAGTATTTT. Amino acid sequence: CASSWGLAERRTDTQYF. Complete variable domain (other parts from reference TRBV7-3 and TRBJ2-3): GAGVSQTPSNKVTEKGKYVELRCDPISGHTALYWYRQSLGQGPEFLIYFQGTGAADDSGLPNDRFFAVRPEGSVSTLKIQRTERGDSAVYLCASSWGLAERRTDTQYFGPGTRLTVL.

This clonotype has a handful of counts. The rearrangement joins TRBV4-3 to TRBJ1-2; D is perhaps TRBD1 (5 bases). The CDR3 is made up of 16 amino acids. CDR1 and CDR2 from the germline V gene are LGHNA and YSLEER. V lost 0 bases, J lost 3 bases, and 14 bases lay in between. The CDR3 nucleotides are TGCGCCAGCAGCCAAGATGTTTTTGACAGAGACTATGGCTACACCTTC. This sequence encodes CASSQDVFDRDYGYTF.

The rearrangement uses TRBV5-6 and TRBJ2-4, with 9 positions matching TRBD1. Germline CDR1 reads SGHDT; CDR2 reads YYEEEE. The CDR3 has 17 residues. Germline trimming cut 1 base from V and 0 bases from J; bases unmatched to any gene: 5. The CDR3 sequence is CASSLTGGSLAKNIQYF. DNA of the CDR3: TGTGCCAGCAGCTTGACAGGGGGCAGCCTAGCCAAAAACATTCAGTACTTC.

The chain has TRBV12-3 or TRBV12-4 and TRBJ1-5; possible D gene TRBD1, 6 bases. V was pared by 6 bases and J by 7 bases, with 13 bases between. The CDR3 totals 13 residues. CDR3 DNA: TGTGCCAGCAGCGGACAGACCGAACAGCCCCAGCATTTT. It translates to CASSGQTEQPQHF.

This clonotype was counted only a few times. The chain employs TRBV4-3 and TRBJ2-1; no clear D gene. CDR3 length: 13 amino acids. The V and J ends lost 1 base and 10 bases respectively, with 11 bases between them. Germline V CDR1 and CDR2: LGHNA, YSLEER. For the CDR3, the DNA is TGCGCCAGCAGCCAAGCCGGATTAGGGGAGCAGTTCTTC. This encodes CASSQAGLGEQFF.

The genes are TRBV12-3 or TRBV12-4 and TRBJ1-2; 7 bases fit TRBD1. J gave up 3 bases and V 7 bases, and 5 bases lay outside the gene matches. The length of the CDR3 is 13 residues. The CDR3 sequence: CASTLDRYYGYTF. In nucleotides, the CDR3 is TGTGCCAGCACCCTGGACAGGTACTATGGCTACACCTTC.

CDR3 sequence: CATTDFGNGYTF. CDR3 nucleotide sequence: TGTGCCACGACAGACTTCGGGAATGGCTACACCTTC. V usage is TRBV7-9 and J usage is TRBJ1-2, with D perhaps matching TRBD1 (5 bases). The CDR3 covers 12 residues. Per germline, CDR1 SEHNR and CDR2 FQNEAQ (reference sequence). V was cut by 10 bases and J by 6 bases, with 15 bases left in between.